The present T cell receptor beta chain was sequenced within a study of Tregs in tolerant kidney transplant recipients. CD4+CD25+CD127- Tregs, CD4+CD25- non-Tregs, CD4 and CD8 cells were sorted. The CDR3 contains 11 residues. Germline CDR1 and CDR2: SQVTM and ANQGSEA. The V end lost 7 bases, the J end lost 4 bases, and 10 bases lay between the germline ends. Sequencing was performed with immunoSEQ multiplex PCR; in TCRdb, only in-frame clones are kept and a portion is missing. The repertoire holds some 74,000 clones, around 90% seen once, with 0.34% in the top ten. This sequence was found in a human donor who received a combined kidney and bone marrow transplant. Sample: Tregs from blood, taken before the transplant. V is TRBV29-1 and J is TRBJ2-5; D may be TRBD1 (6 bases). Written as DNA, the CDR3 is TGCAGCGCCACAGGGCGAGAGACCCAGTACTTC. The encoded protein is CSATGRETQYF.